This T cell receptor beta chain was sequenced in a study of T cells after yellow fever vaccination. With 1 base removed from V and 5 bases from J, the gap between germline ends came to 9 bases. Germline V gene data show CDR1 as MGHRA and CDR2 as YSYEKL. The CDR3 runs 14 residues. TCRdb analysed the 5' RACE reads with MiXCR anew, one entry per CDR3 protein. The sample contains 350,000 to 450,000 distinct CDR3 sequences, 15% to 20% of which appear only once. Specimen: PBMCs, collected before the yellow fever booster vaccination. The sequence was obtained from a young man who received the YFV17D yellow fever vaccine. The V call is TRBV4-1, the J call TRBJ2-4, with a weak D call TRBD2 (5 bases). The CDR3 here is CASSQAARENIQYF. CDR3 coding DNA: TGCGCCAGCAGCCAAGCAGCGAGGGAAAACATTCAGTACTTC.